Sequencing of this TCR beta chain was carried out in a study of Ad26.COV2.S vaccination and SARS-CoV-2 variants. Worth noting for this clone: The antigen is undetermined.

This table comes from immunoSEQ multiplex PCR, and its TCRdb copy is limited to in-frame clones, with some not included. This sample has about 350,000 clones; roughly 94% occur once, and the top ten carry 3.9%. The study, taken as a whole, reports: Those who received vaccine or placebo ended up with similar non-spike TCR breadth. Participants in the vaccine arm had higher spike-specific TCR breadth; placebo recipients had lower. CD8+ and CD4+ T cells specific for spike reportedly responded with substantial breadth after vaccination.

Deletions cut 1 base from V and 2 bases from J, with 5 bases between. Germline values: CDR1 PRHDT, CDR2 FYEKMQ (reference sequence). This CDR3 spans 13 amino acids. Here the sequenced sample was peripheral blood, taken after recovery from COVID-19. V and J are TRBV13 and TRBJ1-1; D gene uncertain. The receptor was isolated from a human donor who had recovered from COVID-19. The CDR3 DNA reads as TGTGCCAGCAGCTTAGACACCAACACTGAAGCTTTCTTT. Translating it yields CASSLDTNTEAFF.